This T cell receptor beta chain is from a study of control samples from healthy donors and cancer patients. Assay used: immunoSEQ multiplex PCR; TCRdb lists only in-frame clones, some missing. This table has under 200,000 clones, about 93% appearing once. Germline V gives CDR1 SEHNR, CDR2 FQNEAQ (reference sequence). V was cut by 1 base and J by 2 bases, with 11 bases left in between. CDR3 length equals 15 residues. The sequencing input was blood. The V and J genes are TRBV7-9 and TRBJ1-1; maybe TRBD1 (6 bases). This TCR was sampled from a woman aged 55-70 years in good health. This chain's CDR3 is CASSLGRTANTEAFF. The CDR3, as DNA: TGTGCCAGCAGCTTAGGAAGGACAGCCAACACTGAAGCTTTCTTT.